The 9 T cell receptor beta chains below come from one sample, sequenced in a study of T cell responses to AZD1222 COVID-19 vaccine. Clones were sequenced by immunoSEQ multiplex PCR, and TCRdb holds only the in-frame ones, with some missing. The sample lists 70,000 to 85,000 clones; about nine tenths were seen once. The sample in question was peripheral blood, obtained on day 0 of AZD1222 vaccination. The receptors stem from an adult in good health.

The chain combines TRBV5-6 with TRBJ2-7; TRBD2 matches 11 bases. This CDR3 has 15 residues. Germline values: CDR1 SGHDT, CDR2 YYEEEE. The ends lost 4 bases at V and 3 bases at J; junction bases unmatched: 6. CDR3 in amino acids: CASSLQGLAVYEQYF. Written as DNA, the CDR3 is TGTGCCAGCAGCCTCCAGGGACTAGCGGTCTACGAGCAGTACTTC.

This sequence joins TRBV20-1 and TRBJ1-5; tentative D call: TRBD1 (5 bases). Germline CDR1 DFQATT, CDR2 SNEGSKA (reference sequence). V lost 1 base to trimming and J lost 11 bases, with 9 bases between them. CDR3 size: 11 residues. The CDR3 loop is CSARGGESQHF. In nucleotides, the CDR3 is TGCAGTGCTAGAGGAGGGGAGTCCCAGCATTTT.

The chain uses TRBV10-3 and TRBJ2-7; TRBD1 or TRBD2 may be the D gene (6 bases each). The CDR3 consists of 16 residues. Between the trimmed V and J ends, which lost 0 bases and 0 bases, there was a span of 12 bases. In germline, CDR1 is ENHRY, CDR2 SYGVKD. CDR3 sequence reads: CAISESRRGSSYEQYF. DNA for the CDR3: TGTGCCATCAGTGAGTCTCGGAGGGGGAGCTCCTACGAGCAGTACTTC.

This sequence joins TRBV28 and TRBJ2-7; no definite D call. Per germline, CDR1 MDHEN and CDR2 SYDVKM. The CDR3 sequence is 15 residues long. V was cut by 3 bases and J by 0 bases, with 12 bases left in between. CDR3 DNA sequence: TGTGCCAGCAGTTTGGGCTTAAGGAGCTCCTACGAGCAGTACTTC. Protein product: CASSLGLRSSYEQYF.

CDR3: CASSKRDRSSYNEQFF. Written as DNA, the CDR3 is TGTGCCAGCAGCAAGAGGGACAGGAGCTCCTACAATGAGCAGTTCTTC. This rearrangement joins TRBV21-1 to TRBJ2-1; the table assigns TRBD1, which was not confirmed against the DNA. TRBV21-1 is noted as a pseudogene. The CDR3 is made up of 16 amino acids.

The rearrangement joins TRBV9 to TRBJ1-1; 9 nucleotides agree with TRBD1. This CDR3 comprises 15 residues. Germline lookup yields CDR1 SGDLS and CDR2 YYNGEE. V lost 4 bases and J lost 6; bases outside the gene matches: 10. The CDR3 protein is CASSFRTGEKAEAFF. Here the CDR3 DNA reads TGTGCCAGCAGCTTCCGGACAGGGGAAAAGGCTGAAGCTTTCTTT.

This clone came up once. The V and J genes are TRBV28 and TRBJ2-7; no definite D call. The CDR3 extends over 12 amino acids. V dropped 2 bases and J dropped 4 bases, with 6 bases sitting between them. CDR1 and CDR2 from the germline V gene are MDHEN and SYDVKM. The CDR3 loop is CASSLVGYEQYF. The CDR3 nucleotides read TGTGCCAGCAGTTTAGTAGGATACGAGCAGTACTTC.

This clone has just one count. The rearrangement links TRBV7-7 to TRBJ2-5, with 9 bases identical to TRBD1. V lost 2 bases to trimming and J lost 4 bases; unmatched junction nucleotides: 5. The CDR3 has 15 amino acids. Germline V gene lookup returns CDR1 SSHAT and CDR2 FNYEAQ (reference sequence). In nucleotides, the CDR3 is TGTGCCAGCAGCTTAACAGGGGGCGCAAGAGAGACCCAGTACTTC. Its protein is CASSLTGGARETQYF. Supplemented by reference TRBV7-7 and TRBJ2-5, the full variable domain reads GAGVSQSPRYKVTKRGQDVTLRCDPISSHATLYWYQQALGQGPEFLTYFNYEAQPDKSGLPSDRFSAERPEGSISTLTIQRTEQRDSAMYRCASSLTGGARETQYFGPGTRLLVL.

This CDR3 is CASSFWTDSYEQYF. The CDR3 DNA is TGTGCCAGCAGCTTTTGGACGGACTCCTACGAGCAGTACTTC. The chain carries TRBV7-2 and TRBJ2-7, with D hard to call. The germline V gene has CDR1 SGHTA and CDR2 FQGNSA. V gave up 3 bases and J gave up 0 bases, with 9 bases separating them. The CDR3 totals 14 residues. The complete variable domain, with remaining parts taken from reference TRBV7-2 and TRBJ2-7, reads GAGVSQSPSNKVTEKGKDVELRCDPISGHTALYWYRQSLGQGLEFLIYFQGNSAPDKSGLPSDRFSAERTGGSVSTLTIQRTQQEDSAVYLCASSFWTDSYEQYFGPGTRLTVT.